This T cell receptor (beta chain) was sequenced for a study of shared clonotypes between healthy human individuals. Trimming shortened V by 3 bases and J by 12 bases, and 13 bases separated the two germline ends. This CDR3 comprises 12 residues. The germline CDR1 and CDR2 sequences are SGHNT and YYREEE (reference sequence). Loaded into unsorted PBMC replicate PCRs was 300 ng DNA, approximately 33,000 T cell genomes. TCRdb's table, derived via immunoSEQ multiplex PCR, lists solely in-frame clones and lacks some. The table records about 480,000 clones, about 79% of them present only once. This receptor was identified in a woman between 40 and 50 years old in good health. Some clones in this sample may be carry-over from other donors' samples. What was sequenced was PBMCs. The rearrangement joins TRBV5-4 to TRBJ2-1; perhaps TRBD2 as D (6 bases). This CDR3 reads CASSSRLELQFF. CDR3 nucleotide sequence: TGTGCCAGCAGCTCCCGACTAGAATTGCAGTTCTTC.